This T cell receptor (beta chain) was sequenced in a study of T cells after yellow fever vaccination. TCRdb re-called the 5' RACE reads through MiXCR, storing one row per CDR3 protein. The sample yields hundreds of thousands of distinct CDR3 sequences, about 14% seen once. CDR1 is SGHRS and CDR2 is YFSETQ in the germline V gene. The CDR3 runs to 13 residues. Trimming took 5 bases from V and 5 from J; bases not matched to a gene: 6. J is TRBJ2-7 and V is TRBV5-1; 8 nucleotides agree with TRBD2. The sequence derives from a man younger than 40 who received the YFV17D yellow fever vaccine. The sample consisted of PBMCs, taken on the day of the yellow fever booster vaccination. The CDR3 nucleotides are TGCGCCAGCAGAGCGGGAGATGTTAACGAGCAGTACTTC. Translated: CASRAGDVNEQYF. Based on the CDR3 plus reference TRBV5-1 and TRBJ2-7, the full variable domain is KAGVTQTPRYLIKTRGQQVTLSCSPISGHRSVSWYQQTPGQGLQFLFEYFSETQRNKGNFPGRFSGRQFSNSRSEMNVSTLELGDSALYLCASRAGDVNEQYFGPGTRLTVT.